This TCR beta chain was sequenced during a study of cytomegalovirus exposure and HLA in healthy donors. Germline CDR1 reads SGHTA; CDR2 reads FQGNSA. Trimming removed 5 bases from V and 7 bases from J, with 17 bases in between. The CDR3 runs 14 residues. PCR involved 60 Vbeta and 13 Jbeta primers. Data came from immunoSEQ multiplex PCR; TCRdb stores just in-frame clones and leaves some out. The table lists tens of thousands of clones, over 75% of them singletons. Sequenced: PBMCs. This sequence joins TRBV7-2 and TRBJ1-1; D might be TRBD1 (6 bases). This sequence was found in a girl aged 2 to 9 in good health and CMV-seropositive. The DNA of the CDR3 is TGTGCCAGCAGCCCCCTTGGACAGAGCTTTGAAGCTTTCTTT. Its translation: CASSPLGQSFEAFF.